This entry is about one T cell receptor beta chain. The antigen this receptor binds is unknown. Base qualities are missing; no much larger clone stands one base away. The entry originates in a study of blood T cell repertoires in COVID-19 (dated by TCRdb to about 2020). For the wider study: Samples covering the acute and convalescent phases of COVID-19 were provided by collaborators in the United States, Italy and Spain. The samples were drawn from the first 160 participants of the ongoing ImmuneRACE study and from 1,254 subjects provided by 6 global collaborators. Where HLA class I and class II types were available, the types were taken from metadata supplied by the sample provider, not from assay-based typing. The repertoires were released in a freely available public database intended as a resource for research on the immune response to SARS-CoV-2. The sample metadata nearly always contained a de-identified subject ID, COVID-19 status, age in years and sex. The dataset comprised deeply sampled blood TCRbeta repertoires from subjects exposed to, actively infected with, or recovered from COVID-19. The material from the prospective study consisted of cDNA or gDNA derived from T cells, B-cell-depleted T cells, or PBMCs.

The study at large found these results: The quantity of clinical and demographic metadata differed by source and by participant and was supplied without curation.

The CDR3 covers 14 residues, taking in both the cysteine and the phenylalanine. Only the CDR3 region is kept as DNA, spanning 42 bases read in frame from base 1. Via the germline V gene, CDR1 is MGHRA and CDR2 YSYEKL. A distance of 14 bases separates the germline ends of V and J, which lose 4 bases and 8 bases respectively. TCRbeta CDR3 regions were amplified from genomic DNA by means of the immunoSEQ Assay, a bias-controlled multiplex PCR. The original pipeline was this. Nucleated cell counts per sample were estimated from amplification of reference gene primers within the assay. To quantify the absolute abundance of each unique TCRbeta CDR3 rearrangement, sequence reads were collapsed and filtered. For each sample, productive Simpson clonality was calculated as the square root of Simpson's diversity index across productive rearrangements. The source is immuneACCESS, and TCRdb retained only in-frame sequences with V and J called. Part of the clones is not carried over; for the studies checked, unresolved V genes explain less than half of this, and the remainder is unexplained. That table furnishes V, J and clone size, whereas the DNA furnished D and trimming. This sample lists about 47,000 clones; around 65% were detected once. Together, the top ten hold about 9% of the sample.

Collaborating institutions collected whole blood in K2EDTA tubes following their own protocols. For TCRbeta analysis, collaborators shipped samples in one of three forms: frozen whole blood, isolated PBMCs, or DNA extracted from either of those sample types. Recombination connected TRBV4-1 to TRBJ1-4, with the D gene not clear enough to name. This clonotype was sampled from a woman between 70 and 85 years old with acute or convalescent COVID-19. Sample: peripheral blood. The encoded CDR3 is CASSPQSGREKLFF. The DNA sequence is given as TGCGCCAGCAGCCCCCAGTCGGGAAGGGAAAAACTGTTTTTT.